The 7 T cell receptor beta chains below come from one sample, sequenced in a study of T cell clones after liver transplantation. Clones were read by immunoSEQ multiplex PCR, and TCRdb kept only the in-frame ones, dropping some. Among roughly 20,000 clones, approximately 80% were seen once, and the ten largest hold around 32%. The sample consisted of CD8+ T cells from blood, taken about 50 months after liver transplant. All receptors derive from a human patient who received a liver transplant. Some T cells may be graft donor cells.

V is TRBV5-4 and J is TRBJ2-3; perhaps TRBD2 as D (6 bases). The CDR3 length is 17 residues. With 0 bases removed from V and 2 bases from J, the gap between germline ends came to 16 bases. Germline lookup yields CDR1 SGHNT and CDR2 YYREEE (reference sequence). The CDR3 bases are TGTGCCAGCAGCTTGGGTGGGGTAGGCGGGGCCACAGATACGCAGTATTTT. Residues: CASSLGGVGGATDTQYF.

The table lists this clone with many counts. This sequence joins TRBV28 and TRBJ2-5; D might be TRBD1 (6 bases). Germline V lookup: CDR1 MDHEN, CDR2 SYDVKM. The CDR3 runs 10 residues. The germline V and J ends were trimmed by 6 bases and 13 bases, with 12 bases remaining between them. CDR3 sequence: CASSKQGLYF. CDR3 sequence (DNA): TGTGCCAGCAGCAAACAGGGATTGTACTTC. The whole variable domain, filled in from reference TRBV28 and TRBJ2-5, reads DVKVTQSSRYLVKRTGEKVFLECVQDMDHENMFWYRQDPGLGLRLIYFSYDVKMKEKGDIPEGYSVSREKKERFSLILESASTNQTSMYLCASSKQGLYFGPGTRLLVL.

The chain couples TRBV30 to TRBJ2-1; D gene unclear. With 2 bases removed from V and 5 bases from J, the gap between germline ends came to 7 bases. The CDR3 is made up of 12 amino acids. The germline V gene has CDR1 GTSNPN and CDR2 SVGIG (reference sequence). The CDR3 bases are TGTGCCTGGAGTTTCCCCGACAATGAGCAGTTCTTC. Residues: CAWSFPDNEQFF.

To note about this clone: At one end, the junction sequence differs from germline, possibly due to a read error. The chain combines TRBV25-1 with TRBJ2-5, with TRBD2 matching over 9 bases. This CDR3 contains 15 residues. Germline V gene lookup returns CDR1 MGHDK and CDR2 SYGVNS. As DNA, the CDR3 is TGTGCCAGCAGTGAATCGGGAGTACTAGCGGGTACTATAAACTTC. Translation gives CASSESGVLAGTINF.

About this clone: Germline and junction disagree at one end, which may indicate a read error. The rearrangement links TRBV7-7 to TRBJ2-2, with D perhaps matching TRBD2 (6 bases). There are 13 residues in the CDR3. Germline CDR1 reads SSHAT; CDR2 reads FNYEAQ (reference sequence). CDR3 amino acids: CASSLHGGGELFF. The CDR3 DNA is TGTGCTAGCAGCTTACACGGAGGGGGGGAGCTGTTTTTT. The whole variable domain, filled in from reference TRBV7-7 and TRBJ2-2, reads GAGVSQSPRYKVTKRGQDVTLRCDPISSHATLYWYQQALGQGPEFLTYFNYEAQPDKSGLPSDRFSAERPEGSISTLTIQRTEQRDSAMYRCASSLHGGGELFFGEGSRLTVL.

The chain recombines TRBV7-6 with TRBJ1-2, with 8 bases lining up with TRBD1. The CDR3 is made up of 13 amino acids. J lost 3 bases, V lost 5 bases, and 2 bases had no gene match. In germline, CDR1 is SGHVS, CDR2 FNYEAQ. CDR3 coding DNA: TGTGCCAGCAGCCTGACAGGGGACTATGGCTACACCTTC. Translating gives CASSLTGDYGYTF. The full variable domain, its missing parts supplied by reference TRBV7-6 and TRBJ1-2, is GAGVSQSPRYKVTKRGQDVALRCDPISGHVSLYWYRQALGQGPEFLTYFNYEAQQDKSGLPNDRFSAERPEGSISTLTIQRTEQRDSAMYRCASSLTGDYGYTFGSGTRLTVV.

The chain uses TRBV4-3 and TRBJ2-7; 11 bases match TRBD2. Germline V gene sequence: CDR1 LGHNA, CDR2 YSLEER. CDR3 length: 15 amino acids. V shed 3 bases and J 2 bases; nucleotides not matched to a gene: 3. The CDR3 DNA sequence: TGCGCCAGCAGCCATCGACTAGCGGGGCCCTACGAGCAGTACTTC. It encodes CASSHRLAGPYEQYF.